This T cell receptor beta chain is from a study of cytotoxic CD8 clonotypes in ibrutinib-treated CLL. Points from the study as a whole: Baseline levels of clonality went above those of age-matched healthy donors and moved with circulating CD8+ T-cell counts.

The method was immunoSEQ multiplex PCR; TCRdb's version includes in-frame clones alone and lacks a portion of them. The sample gives around 200,000 clones, 65% to 80% of which show up once; 5.9% is in the top ten. V was pared by 5 bases and J by 6 bases, with 7 bases of the junction left unmatched. The CDR3 spans 15 residues. Germline lookup yields CDR1 SGHRS and CDR2 YFSETQ. On this clone itself: Antigen specificity is unknown.

Around 2.2 micrograms of genomic DNA, which was extracted from cryopreserved PBMCs, served as the material used for the TCR beta libraries. The chain is built from TRBV5-1 and TRBJ2-1; 11 nucleotides align to TRBD2. Sequencing was performed on PBMCs, taken after 12 months of ibrutinib treatment. This receptor was taken from a human donor with chronic lymphocytic leukemia. The CDR3 here is CASRFIAGGANEQFF. The CDR3 DNA follows: TGCGCCAGCAGATTTATAGCGGGAGGGGCCAATGAGCAGTTCTTC.